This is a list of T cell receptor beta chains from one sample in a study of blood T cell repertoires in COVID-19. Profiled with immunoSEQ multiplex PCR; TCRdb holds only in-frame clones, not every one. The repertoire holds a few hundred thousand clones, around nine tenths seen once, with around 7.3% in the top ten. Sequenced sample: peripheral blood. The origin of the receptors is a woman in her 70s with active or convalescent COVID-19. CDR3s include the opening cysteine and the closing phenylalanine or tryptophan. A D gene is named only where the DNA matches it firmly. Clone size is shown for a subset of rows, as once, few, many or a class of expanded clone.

CDR3 DNA: TGTGCCAGCAGTTCCTTTGGGACACTCTCTGGAAACACCATATATTTT
CDR3 protein: CASSSFGTLSGNTIYF
D gene: NA
clone size: NA
V gene: TRBV7-9
J gene: TRBJ1-3
CDR3 length: 16

CDR3 DNA: TGCAGCGTTGGGGGTCCGGGACAGGGCTACGAGCAGTACTTC
CDR3 protein: CSVGGPGQGYEQYF
D gene: TRBD1
clone size: NA
V gene: TRBV29-1
J gene: TRBJ2-7
CDR3 length: 14

CDR3 DNA: TGTGCCAGCAGTCTAGCGGGGGCGAATTACGAGCAGTACTTC
CDR3 protein: CASSLAGANYEQYF
D gene: TRBD2
clone size: NA
V gene: TRBV2
J gene: TRBJ2-7
CDR3 length: 14

CDR3 DNA: TGTGCCAGCCAGGGGCAGTTAATTGGCACCGGGGAGCTGTTTTTT
CDR3 protein: CASQGQLIGTGELFF
D gene: NA
clone size: NA
V gene: TRBV11-2
J gene: TRBJ2-2
CDR3 length: 15

CDR3 DNA: TGCAGCGTTGAAGGGACAGGGGGAAATGAGCAGTTCTTC
CDR3 protein: CSVEGTGGNEQFF
D gene: TRBD1
clone size: once
V gene: TRBV29-1
J gene: TRBJ2-1
CDR3 length: 13

CDR3 DNA: TGCGCCAGCAGTCCAGGGGGGACCACCTCGGGCGAGCAGTACTTC
CDR3 protein: CASSPGGTTSGEQYF
D gene: NA
clone size: NA
V gene: TRBV10-1
J gene: TRBJ2-7
CDR3 length: 15

CDR3 DNA: TGTGCCAGCATCCCTAGCGGGGGGTCCAATGAGCAGTTCTTC
CDR3 protein: CASIPSGGSNEQFF
D gene: TRBD2
clone size: NA
V gene: TRBV6-2/TRBV6-3
J gene: TRBJ2-1
CDR3 length: 14

CDR3 DNA: TGTGCCAGCAGCGTAGCTGGAACAGGACCCGTCTCGGCACCCCTCCACTTT
CDR3 protein: CASSVAGTGPVSAPLHF
D gene: NA
clone size: once
V gene: TRBV9
J gene: TRBJ1-6
CDR3 length: 17

CDR3 DNA: TGTGCCAGCAGCTTGGCCTTCCGGGAGCCCTACAATGAGCAGTTCTTC
CDR3 protein: CASSLAFREPYNEQFF
D gene: NA
clone size: NA
V gene: TRBV5-6
J gene: TRBJ2-1
CDR3 length: 16

CDR3 DNA: TGTGCCAGCTCACTTCGCGAGGGGGCAGATACGCAGTATTTT
CDR3 protein: CASSLREGADTQYF
D gene: NA
clone size: NA
V gene: TRBV18
J gene: TRBJ2-3
CDR3 length: 14

CDR3 DNA: TGTGCCAGCAGCAGGACTAGCGGGGGCCTGAACACCGGGGAGCTGTTTTTT
CDR3 protein: CASSRTSGGLNTGELFF
D gene: TRBD2
clone size: NA
V gene: TRBV7-9
J gene: TRBJ2-2
CDR3 length: 17

CDR3 DNA: TGTGCCAGCAGCTGGACTAGCGGGGGTAGCACAGATACGCAGTATTTT
CDR3 protein: CASSWTSGGSTDTQYF
D gene: TRBD2
clone size: NA
V gene: TRBV7-9
J gene: TRBJ2-3
CDR3 length: 16

CDR3 DNA: TGTGCCAGCAGTGATGGGGACACTTCAACTAATGAAAAACTGTTTTTT
CDR3 protein: CASSDGDTSTNEKLFF
D gene: NA
clone size: NA
V gene: TRBV25-1
J gene: TRBJ1-4
CDR3 length: 16

CDR3 DNA: TGTGCCAGCAGTGAAGGGGCCCTTAATTTCCAAGCTTTCTTT
CDR3 protein: CASSEGALNFQAFF
D gene: NA
clone size: NA
V gene: TRBV2
J gene: TRBJ1-1
CDR3 length: 14

CDR3 DNA: TGTGCCAGCAGCCCCCTTCAGGGGCTGACTGACGAGCAGTACTTC
CDR3 protein: CASSPLQGLTDEQYF
D gene: NA
clone size: few
V gene: TRBV7-9
J gene: TRBJ2-7
CDR3 length: 15

CDR3 DNA: TGTGCCAGCAGTCGGGACAGAGATACGCAGTATTTT
CDR3 protein: CASSRDRDTQYF
D gene: TRBD1
clone size: NA
V gene: TRBV12-3/TRBV12-4
J gene: TRBJ2-3
CDR3 length: 12

CDR3 DNA: TGTGCCAGCAGCGACTTACAGGGGATAAATGGCTACACCTTC
CDR3 protein: CASSDLQGINGYTF
D gene: TRBD1
clone size: NA
V gene: TRBV5-5
J gene: TRBJ1-2
CDR3 length: 14

CDR3 DNA: TGTGCCAGCAGCGAAGGAGCGGGGGGGTACGGCGGGGAGCTGTTTTTT
CDR3 protein: CASSEGAGGYGGELFF
D gene: TRBD2
clone size: NA
V gene: TRBV11-2
J gene: TRBJ2-2
CDR3 length: 16

CDR3 DNA: TGTGCCAGCAGTGAAACCCCTAGGGGGGGCGTCCTACTCGGGCAGTACTTC
CDR3 protein: CASSETPRGGVLLGQYF
D gene: NA
clone size: NA
V gene: TRBV6-1
J gene: TRBJ2-7
CDR3 length: 17

CDR3 DNA: TGTGCCAGCAACGGGCAGGGAGGGAACACCGGGGAGCTGTTTTTT
CDR3 protein: CASNGQGGNTGELFF
D gene: NA
clone size: NA
V gene: TRBV6-5
J gene: TRBJ2-2
CDR3 length: 15

CDR3 DNA: TGTGCCAGAGTACGGGACACTGGTGGCTACACCTTC
CDR3 protein: CARVRDTGGYTF
D gene: NA
clone size: NA
V gene: TRBV2
J gene: TRBJ1-2
CDR3 length: 12

CDR3 DNA: TGTGCCAGCAGCTTATATGAGGGTCGGGGGGGGAATCAGCCCCAGCATTTT
CDR3 protein: CASSLYEGRGGNQPQHF
D gene: NA
clone size: NA
V gene: TRBV7-9
J gene: TRBJ1-5
CDR3 length: 17

CDR3 DNA: TGTGCCAGCAGCCACGACTTGTTCAATGAGCAGTTCTTC
CDR3 protein: CASSHDLFNEQFF
D gene: NA
clone size: NA
V gene: TRBV3-1/TRBV3-2
J gene: TRBJ2-1
CDR3 length: 13

CDR3 DNA: TGCAGCGTTGGGACCGGGACAGGGTTCTACAATGAGCAGTTCTTC
CDR3 protein: CSVGTGTGFYNEQFF
D gene: TRBD1
clone size: NA
V gene: TRBV29-1
J gene: TRBJ2-1
CDR3 length: 15

CDR3 DNA: TGTGCCAGCAGTGCTACAGGGGGCCGCGAAAAACTGTTTTTT
CDR3 protein: CASSATGGREKLFF
D gene: TRBD1
clone size: NA
V gene: TRBV6-6
J gene: TRBJ1-4
CDR3 length: 14

CDR3 DNA: TGTGCCACCAGTGATCGGGAAGCAGGCACAGATACGCAGTATTTT
CDR3 protein: CATSDREAGTDTQYF
D gene: NA
clone size: NA
V gene: TRBV24-1
J gene: TRBJ2-3
CDR3 length: 15

CDR3 DNA: TGTGCCAGCAGCCAAGAATATTCGTGGACAGGGCTTAACGAGCAGTACTTC
CDR3 protein: CASSQEYSWTGLNEQYF
D gene: TRBD1
clone size: NA
V gene: TRBV3-1/TRBV3-2
J gene: TRBJ2-7
CDR3 length: 17

CDR3 DNA: TGTGCCAGCAGCTTGGGAGGGTTCGGGGAGCTGTTTTTT
CDR3 protein: CASSLGGFGELFF
D gene: NA
clone size: NA
V gene: TRBV5-6
J gene: TRBJ2-2
CDR3 length: 13

CDR3 DNA: TGTGCCAGCAGCACCACGAGGGGGGGTAATTCACCCCTCCACTTT
CDR3 protein: CASSTTRGGNSPLHF
D gene: NA
clone size: NA
V gene: TRBV6-2/TRBV6-3
J gene: TRBJ1-6
CDR3 length: 15

CDR3 DNA: TGCAGTGCTAGTCCCTCCCAGGGTCGGGATGAGCAGTTCTTC
CDR3 protein: CSASPSQGRDEQFF
D gene: NA
clone size: once
V gene: TRBV20-1
J gene: TRBJ2-1
CDR3 length: 14

CDR3 DNA: TGTGCCAGCAAACGGGACAGGCGGGGCTACACCTTC
CDR3 protein: CASKRDRRGYTF
D gene: TRBD1
clone size: NA
V gene: TRBV12-3/TRBV12-4
J gene: TRBJ1-2
CDR3 length: 12